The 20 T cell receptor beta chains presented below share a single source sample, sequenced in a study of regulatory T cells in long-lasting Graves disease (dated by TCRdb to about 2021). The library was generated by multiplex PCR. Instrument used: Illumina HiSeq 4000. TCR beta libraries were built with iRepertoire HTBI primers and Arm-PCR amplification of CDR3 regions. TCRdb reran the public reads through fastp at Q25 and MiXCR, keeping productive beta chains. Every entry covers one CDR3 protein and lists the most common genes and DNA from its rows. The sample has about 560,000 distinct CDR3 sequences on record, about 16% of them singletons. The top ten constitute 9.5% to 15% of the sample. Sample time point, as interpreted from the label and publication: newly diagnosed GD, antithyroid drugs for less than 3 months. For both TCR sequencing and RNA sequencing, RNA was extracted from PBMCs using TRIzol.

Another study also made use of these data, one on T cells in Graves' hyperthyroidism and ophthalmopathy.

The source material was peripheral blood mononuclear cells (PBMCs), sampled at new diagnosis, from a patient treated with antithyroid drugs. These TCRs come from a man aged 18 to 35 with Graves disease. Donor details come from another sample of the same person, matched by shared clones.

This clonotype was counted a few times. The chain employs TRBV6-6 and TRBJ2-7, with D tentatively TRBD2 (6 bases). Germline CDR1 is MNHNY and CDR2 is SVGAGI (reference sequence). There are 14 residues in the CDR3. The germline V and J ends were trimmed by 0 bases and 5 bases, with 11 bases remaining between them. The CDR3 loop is CASSYSGGYNEQYF. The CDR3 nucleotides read TGTGCCAGCAGTTACTCGGGGGGATACAACGAGCAGTACTTC.

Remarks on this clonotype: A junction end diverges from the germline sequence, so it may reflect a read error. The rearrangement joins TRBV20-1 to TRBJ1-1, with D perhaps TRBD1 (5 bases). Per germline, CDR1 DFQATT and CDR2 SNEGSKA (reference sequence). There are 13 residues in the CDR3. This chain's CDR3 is CSSRGLENTEAFF. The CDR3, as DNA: TGCAGTTCTAGGGGTCTAGAGAACACTGAAGCTTTCTTT.

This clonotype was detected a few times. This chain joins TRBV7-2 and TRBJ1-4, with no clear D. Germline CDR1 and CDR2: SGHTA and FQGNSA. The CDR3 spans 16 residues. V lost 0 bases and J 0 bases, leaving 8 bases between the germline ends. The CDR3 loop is CASSLARSATNEKLFF. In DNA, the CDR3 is TGTGCCAGCAGCTTAGCCCGGAGCGCAACTAATGAAAAACTGTTTTTT.

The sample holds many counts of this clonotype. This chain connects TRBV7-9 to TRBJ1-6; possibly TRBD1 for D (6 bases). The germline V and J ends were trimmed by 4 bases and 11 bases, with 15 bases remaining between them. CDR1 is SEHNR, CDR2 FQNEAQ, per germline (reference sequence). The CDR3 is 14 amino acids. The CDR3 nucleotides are TGTGCCAGCAGCTCCGGGACACAAAGAACACCCCTCCACTTT. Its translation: CASSSGTQRTPLHF.

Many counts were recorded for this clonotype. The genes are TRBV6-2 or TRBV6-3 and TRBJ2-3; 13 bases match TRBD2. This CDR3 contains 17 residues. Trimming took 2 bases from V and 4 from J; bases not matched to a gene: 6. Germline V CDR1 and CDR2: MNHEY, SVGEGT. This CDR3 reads CASSYRGLAGASDTQYF. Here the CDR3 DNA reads TGTGCCAGCAGTTACCGAGGACTAGCGGGAGCATCAGATACGCAGTATTTT.

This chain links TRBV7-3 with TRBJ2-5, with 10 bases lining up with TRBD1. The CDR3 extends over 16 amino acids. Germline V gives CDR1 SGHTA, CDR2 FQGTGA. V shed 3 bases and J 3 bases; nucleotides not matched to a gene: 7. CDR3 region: CASSFLTGGEEETQYF. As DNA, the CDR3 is TGTGCCAGCAGCTTCCTGACAGGGGGCGAGGAAGAGACCCAGTACTTC.

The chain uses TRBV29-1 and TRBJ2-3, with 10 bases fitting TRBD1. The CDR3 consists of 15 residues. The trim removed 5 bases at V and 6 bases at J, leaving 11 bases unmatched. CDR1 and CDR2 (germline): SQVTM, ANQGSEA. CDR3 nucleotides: TGCAGCGTTTCCCTTACCGGGACAGGGGTCGATACGCAGTATTTT. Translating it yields CSVSLTGTGVDTQYF.

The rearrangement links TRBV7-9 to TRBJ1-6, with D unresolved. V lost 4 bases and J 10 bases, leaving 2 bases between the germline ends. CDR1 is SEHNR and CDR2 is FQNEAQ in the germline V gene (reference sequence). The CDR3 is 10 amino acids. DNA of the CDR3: TGTGCCAGCAGCTCATCACCCCTCCACTTT. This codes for CASSSSPLHF.

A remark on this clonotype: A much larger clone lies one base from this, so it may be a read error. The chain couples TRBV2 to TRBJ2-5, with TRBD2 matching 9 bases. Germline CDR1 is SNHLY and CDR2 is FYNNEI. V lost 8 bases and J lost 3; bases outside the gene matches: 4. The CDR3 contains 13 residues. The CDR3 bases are TGTGCCAGCTTGTCTAGCGGGAAAGAGACCCAGTACTTC. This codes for CASLSSGKETQYF.

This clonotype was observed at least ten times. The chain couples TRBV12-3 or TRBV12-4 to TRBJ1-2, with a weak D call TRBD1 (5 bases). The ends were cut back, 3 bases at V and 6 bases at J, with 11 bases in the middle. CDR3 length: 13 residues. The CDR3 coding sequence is TGTGCCAGCAGTTTCGGGACTTTGGATGGCTACACCTTC. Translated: CASSFGTLDGYTF.

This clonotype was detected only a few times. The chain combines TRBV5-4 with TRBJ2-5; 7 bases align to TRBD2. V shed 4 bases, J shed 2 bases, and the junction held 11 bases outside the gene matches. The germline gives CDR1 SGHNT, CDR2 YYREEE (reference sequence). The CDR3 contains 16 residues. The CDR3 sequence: CASSLSAGVRQETQYF. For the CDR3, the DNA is TGTGCCAGCAGCCTTTCTGCGGGAGTAAGGCAAGAGACCCAGTACTTC.

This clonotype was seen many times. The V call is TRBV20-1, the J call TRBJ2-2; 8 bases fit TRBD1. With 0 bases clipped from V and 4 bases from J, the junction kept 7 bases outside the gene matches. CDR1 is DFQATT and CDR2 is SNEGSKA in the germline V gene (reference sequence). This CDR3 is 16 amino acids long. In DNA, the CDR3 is TGCAGTGCTAGAGATAGGACAGGGTTCAGCACCGGGGAGCTGTTTTTT. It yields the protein CSARDRTGFSTGELFF.

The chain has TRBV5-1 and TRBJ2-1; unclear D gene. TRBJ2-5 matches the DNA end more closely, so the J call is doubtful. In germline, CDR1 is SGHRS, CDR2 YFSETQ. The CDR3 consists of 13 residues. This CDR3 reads CASSLKVQETQYF. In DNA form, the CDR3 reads TGCGCCAGCAGCTTGAAGGTTCAAGAGACCCAGTACTTC.

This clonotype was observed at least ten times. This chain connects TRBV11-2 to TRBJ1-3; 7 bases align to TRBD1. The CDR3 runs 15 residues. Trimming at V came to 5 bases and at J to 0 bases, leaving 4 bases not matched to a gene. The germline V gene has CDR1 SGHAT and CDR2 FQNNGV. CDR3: CASSQSGGSGNTIYF. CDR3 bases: TGTGCCAGCAGCCAGTCAGGGGGCTCTGGAAACACCATATATTTT.

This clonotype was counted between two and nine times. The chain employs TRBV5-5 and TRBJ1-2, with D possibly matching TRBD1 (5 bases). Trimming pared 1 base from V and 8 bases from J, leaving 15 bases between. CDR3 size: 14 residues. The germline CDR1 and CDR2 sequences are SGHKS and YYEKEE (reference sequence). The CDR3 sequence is CASSLITREEGYTF. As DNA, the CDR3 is TGTGCCAGCAGCTTGATCACCAGGGAGGAGGGCTACACCTTC.

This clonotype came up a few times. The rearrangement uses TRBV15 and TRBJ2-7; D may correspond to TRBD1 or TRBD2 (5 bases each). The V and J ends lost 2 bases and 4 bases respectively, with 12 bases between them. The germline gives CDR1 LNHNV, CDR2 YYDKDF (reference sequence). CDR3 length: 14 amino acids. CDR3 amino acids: CATSRRDGTYEQYF. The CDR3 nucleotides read TGTGCCACCAGCAGACGGGACGGAACGTACGAGCAGTACTTC.

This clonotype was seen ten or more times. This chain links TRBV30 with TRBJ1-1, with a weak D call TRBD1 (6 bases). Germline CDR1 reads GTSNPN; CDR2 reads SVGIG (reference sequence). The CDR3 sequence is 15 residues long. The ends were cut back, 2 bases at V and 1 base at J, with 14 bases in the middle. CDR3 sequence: CAWSLGAGWNTEAFF. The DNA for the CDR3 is TGTGCCTGGAGTTTGGGGGCGGGATGGAACACTGAAGCTTTCTTT. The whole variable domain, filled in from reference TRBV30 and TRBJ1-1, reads SQTIHQWPATLVQPVGSPLSLECTVEGTSNPNLYWYRQAAGRGLQLLFYSVGIGQISSEVPQNLSASRPQDRQFILSSKKLLLSDSGFYLCAWSLGAGWNTEAFFGQGTRLTVV.

The CDR3 bases are TGTGCCAGCAGTGGGAAGCGGGACTTCACAGATACGCAGTATTTT. This gives the protein CASSGKRDFTDTQYF. J is TRBJ2-3 and V is TRBV6-1; 7 bases agree with TRBD2. The CDR3 extends over 15 amino acids. V dropped 4 bases and J dropped 2; count of bases not matched to a gene: 6. Germline CDR1 reads MNHNS; CDR2 reads SASEGT.

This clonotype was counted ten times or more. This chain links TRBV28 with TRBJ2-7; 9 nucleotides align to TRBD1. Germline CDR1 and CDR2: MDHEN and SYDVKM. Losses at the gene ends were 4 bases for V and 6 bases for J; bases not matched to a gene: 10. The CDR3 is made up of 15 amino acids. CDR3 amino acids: CASSSVTGGSLEQYF. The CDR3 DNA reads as TGTGCCAGCAGTTCCGTGACAGGGGGTTCGCTCGAGCAGTACTTC.

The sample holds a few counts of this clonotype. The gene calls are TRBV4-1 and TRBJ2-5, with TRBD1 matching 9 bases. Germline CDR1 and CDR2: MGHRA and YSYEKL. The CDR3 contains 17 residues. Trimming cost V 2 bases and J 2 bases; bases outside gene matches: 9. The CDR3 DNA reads TGCGCCAGCAGCCAACTTTATACCGGGACAGGGCAAGAGACCCAGTACTTC. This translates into CASSQLYTGTGQETQYF.